This T cell receptor beta chain emerged from a study of response to subunit inactivated influenza vaccine. Findings of the study overall: It was the authors' suggestion that each seasonal influenza vaccination recruits few new T cells.

TCRdb processed the RT-PCR reads anew with MiXCR; each CDR3 protein has one entry. The table has more than 700,000 distinct CDR3 sequences, approximately 21% seen once. V was cut by 1 base and J by 5 bases, with 21 bases left in between. This CDR3 has 17 amino acids. Per germline, CDR1 DFQATT and CDR2 SNEGSKA (reference sequence). This clonotype came up a few times. The antigen is not known. The V and J genes are TRBV20-1 and TRBJ1-5; tentative D call: TRBD1 (5 bases). The specimen was PBMCs from blood, collected approximately 5 days after vaccination. The sequence was collected from a man in his fifties or sixties who received an inactivated influenza vaccine. CDR3 amino acids: CSARVGGSSLHDQPQHF. The CDR3 DNA is TGCAGTGCTAGAGTCGGGGGGTCATCACTTCACGATCAGCCCCAGCATTTT.